This T cell receptor (beta chain) was recovered during a study of blood T cell repertoires in COVID-19. Study-wide context: The cDNA or gDNA used as material had been derived from T cells, B-cell-depleted T cells, or PBMCs.

Enrolled through a virtual design, the participants were between about 18 and 100 years of age and came from some 25 US areas. The repertoire was sequenced with immunoSEQ multiplex PCR; TCRdb's copy has only in-frame clones and lacks some. The sample gives roughly 130,000 clones, 80% to 85% of which show up once; 3% to 4.5% is in the top ten. Sequenced sample: PBMCs or T cells enriched from blood (not recorded which). The receptor comes from a woman in her twenties or thirties who had recovered from COVID-19.

This CDR3 is CASSMLEELRTIYF. CDR3 sequence (DNA): TGTGCCAGTAGTATGCTAGAGGAACTACGCACCATATATTTT. The chain couples TRBV19 to TRBJ1-3; D is undetermined. CDR3 size: 14 residues. Trimming pared 3 bases from V and 9 bases from J, leaving 15 bases between. From germline, CDR1 is LNHDA and CDR2 SQIVND (reference sequence).